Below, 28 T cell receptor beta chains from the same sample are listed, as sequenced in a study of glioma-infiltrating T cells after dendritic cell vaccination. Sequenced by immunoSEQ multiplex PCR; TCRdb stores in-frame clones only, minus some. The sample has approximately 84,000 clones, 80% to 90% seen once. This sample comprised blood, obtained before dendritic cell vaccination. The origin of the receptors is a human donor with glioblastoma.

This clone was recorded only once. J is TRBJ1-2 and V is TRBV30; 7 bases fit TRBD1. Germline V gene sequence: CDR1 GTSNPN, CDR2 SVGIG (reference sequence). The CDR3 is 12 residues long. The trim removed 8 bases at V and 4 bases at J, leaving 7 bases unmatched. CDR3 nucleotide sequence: TGTGCCGCCAAGGGGGCAGGCTATGGCTACACCTTC. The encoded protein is CAAKGAGYGYTF.

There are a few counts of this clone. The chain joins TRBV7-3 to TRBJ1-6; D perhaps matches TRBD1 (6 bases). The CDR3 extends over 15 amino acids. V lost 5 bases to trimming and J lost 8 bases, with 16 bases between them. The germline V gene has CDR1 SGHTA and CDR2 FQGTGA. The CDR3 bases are TGTGCCAGCAGCCCACCGAGGACAGAGGATTCACCCCTCCACTTT. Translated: CASSPPRTEDSPLHF.

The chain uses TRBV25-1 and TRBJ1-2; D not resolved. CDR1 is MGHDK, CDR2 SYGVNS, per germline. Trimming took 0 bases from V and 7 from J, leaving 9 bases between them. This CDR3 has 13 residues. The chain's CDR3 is CASSEYGGSGYTF. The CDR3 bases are TGTGCCAGCAGTGAATATGGAGGCTCTGGCTACACCTTC.

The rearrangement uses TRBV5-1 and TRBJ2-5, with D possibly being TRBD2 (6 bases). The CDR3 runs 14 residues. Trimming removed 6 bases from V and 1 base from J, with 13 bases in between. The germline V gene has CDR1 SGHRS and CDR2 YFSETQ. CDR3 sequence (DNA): TGCGCCAGCACTTTCCGGGGGAGCCAAGAGACCCAGTACTTC. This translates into CASTFRGSQETQYF.

DNA for the CDR3: TGCAGCGTTGTAGGGGGCGTACGAGATACGCAGTATTTT. This encodes CSVVGGVRDTQYF. V and J are TRBV29-1 and TRBJ2-3, with 7 bases aligning to TRBD1. Per the germline V gene, CDR1 is SQVTM and CDR2 is ANQGSEA. Trimming removed 4 bases from V and 5 bases from J; junction bases left unmatched: 6. This CDR3 is 13 amino acids long.

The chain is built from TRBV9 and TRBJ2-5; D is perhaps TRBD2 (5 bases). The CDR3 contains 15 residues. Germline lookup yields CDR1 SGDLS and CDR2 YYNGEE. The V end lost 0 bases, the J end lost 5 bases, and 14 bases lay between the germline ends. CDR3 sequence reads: CASSVVSRTGETQYF. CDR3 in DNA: TGTGCCAGCAGCGTAGTTAGTAGGACGGGGGAGACCCAGTACTTC.

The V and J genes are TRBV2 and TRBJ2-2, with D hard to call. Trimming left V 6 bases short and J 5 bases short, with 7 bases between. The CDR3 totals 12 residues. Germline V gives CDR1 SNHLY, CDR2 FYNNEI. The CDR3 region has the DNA TGTGCCAGCAGCCAGAGGACCGGGGAGCTGTTTTTT. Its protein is CASSQRTGELFF.

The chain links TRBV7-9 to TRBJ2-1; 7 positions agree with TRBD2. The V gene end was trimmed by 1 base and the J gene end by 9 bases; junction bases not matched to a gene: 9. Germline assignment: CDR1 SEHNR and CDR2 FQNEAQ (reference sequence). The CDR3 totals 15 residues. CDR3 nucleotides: TGTGCCAGCAGCTTAGGCGGGGCGGGAGCCGTTGAGCAGTTCTTC. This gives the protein CASSLGGAGAVEQFF.

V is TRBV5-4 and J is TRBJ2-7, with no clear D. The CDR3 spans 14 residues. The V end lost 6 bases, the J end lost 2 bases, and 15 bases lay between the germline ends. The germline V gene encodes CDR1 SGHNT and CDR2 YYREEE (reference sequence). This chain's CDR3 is CASTTYQATYEQYF. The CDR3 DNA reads TGTGCCAGCACCACCTACCAGGCGACCTACGAGCAGTACTTC. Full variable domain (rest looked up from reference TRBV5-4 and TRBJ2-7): ETGVTQSPTHLIKTRGQQVTLRCSSQSGHNTVSWYQQALGQGPQFIFQYYREEENGRGNFPPRFSGLQFPNYSSELNVNALELDDSALYLCASTTYQATYEQYFGPGTRLTVT.

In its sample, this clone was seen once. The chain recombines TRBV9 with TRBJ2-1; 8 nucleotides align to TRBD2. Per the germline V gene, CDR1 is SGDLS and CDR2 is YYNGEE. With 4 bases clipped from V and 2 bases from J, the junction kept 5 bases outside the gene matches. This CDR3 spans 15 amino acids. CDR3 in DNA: TGTGCCAGCAGCACCGGGGGGGCGGCCTACAATGAGCAGTTCTTC. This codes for CASSTGGAAYNEQFF.

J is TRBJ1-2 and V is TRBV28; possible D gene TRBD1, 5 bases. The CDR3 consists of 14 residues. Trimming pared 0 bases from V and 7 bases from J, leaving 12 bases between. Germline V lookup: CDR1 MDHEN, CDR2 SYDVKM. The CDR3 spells CASSLWETQGGYTF. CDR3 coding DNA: TGTGCCAGCAGTTTATGGGAGACGCAGGGTGGCTACACCTTC.

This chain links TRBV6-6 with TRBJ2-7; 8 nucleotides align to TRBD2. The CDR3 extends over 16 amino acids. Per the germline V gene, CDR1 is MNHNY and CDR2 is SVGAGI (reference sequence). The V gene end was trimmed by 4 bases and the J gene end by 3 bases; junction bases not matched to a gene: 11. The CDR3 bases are TGTGCCAGCAGTTTTACTTCCGGGACTAGGGACTACGAGCAGTACTTC. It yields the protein CASSFTSGTRDYEQYF.

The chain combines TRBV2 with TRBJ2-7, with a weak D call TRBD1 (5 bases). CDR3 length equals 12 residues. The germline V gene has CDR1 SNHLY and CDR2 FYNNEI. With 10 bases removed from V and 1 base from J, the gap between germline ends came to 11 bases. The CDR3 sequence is CAIATESYEQYF. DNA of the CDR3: TGTGCCATCGCGACAGAGTCCTACGAGCAGTACTTC.

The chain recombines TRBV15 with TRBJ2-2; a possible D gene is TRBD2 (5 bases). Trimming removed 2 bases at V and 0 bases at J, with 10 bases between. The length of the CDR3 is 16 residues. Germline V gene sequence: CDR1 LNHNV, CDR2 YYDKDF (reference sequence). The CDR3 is CATSRLTGTNTGELFF. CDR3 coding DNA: TGTGCCACCAGCAGACTCACCGGGACGAACACCGGGGAGCTGTTTTTT.

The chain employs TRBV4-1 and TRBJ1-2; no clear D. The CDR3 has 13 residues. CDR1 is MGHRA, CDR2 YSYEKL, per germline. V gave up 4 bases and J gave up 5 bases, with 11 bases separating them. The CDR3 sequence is CASSPAGFYGYTF. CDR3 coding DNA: TGCGCCAGCAGCCCGGCAGGCTTTTATGGCTACACCTTC.

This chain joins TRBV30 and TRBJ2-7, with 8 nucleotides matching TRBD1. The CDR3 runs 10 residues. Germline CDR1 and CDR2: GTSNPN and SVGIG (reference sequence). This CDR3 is CAIQGGEQYF. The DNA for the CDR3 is TGTGCTATACAGGGGGGTGAGCAGTACTTC.

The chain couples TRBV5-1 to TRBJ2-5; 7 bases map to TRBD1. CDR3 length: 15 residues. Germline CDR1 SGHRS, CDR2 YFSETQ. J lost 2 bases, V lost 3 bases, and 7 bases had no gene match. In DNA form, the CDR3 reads TGCGCCAGCAGCTCTGGGACAGTGGCGCAAGAGACCCAGTACTTC. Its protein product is CASSSGTVAQETQYF.

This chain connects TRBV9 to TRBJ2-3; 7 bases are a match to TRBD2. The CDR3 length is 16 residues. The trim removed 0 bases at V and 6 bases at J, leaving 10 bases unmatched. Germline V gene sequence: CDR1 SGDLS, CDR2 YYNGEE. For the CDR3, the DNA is TGTGCCAGCAGCGTAGCTAGATCGCTGGGAGGGGATACGCAGTATTTT. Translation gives CASSVARSLGGDTQYF.

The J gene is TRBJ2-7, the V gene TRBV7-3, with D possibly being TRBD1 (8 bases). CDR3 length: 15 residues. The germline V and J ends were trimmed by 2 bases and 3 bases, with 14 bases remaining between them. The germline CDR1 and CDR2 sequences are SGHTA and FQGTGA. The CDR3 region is CASSLFGGTGYEQYF. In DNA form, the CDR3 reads TGTGCCAGCAGCTTATTCGGGGGGACAGGCTACGAGCAGTACTTC.

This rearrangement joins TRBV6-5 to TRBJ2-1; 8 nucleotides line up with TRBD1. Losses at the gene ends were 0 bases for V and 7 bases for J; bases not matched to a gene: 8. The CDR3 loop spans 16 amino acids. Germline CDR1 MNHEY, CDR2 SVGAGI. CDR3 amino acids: CASSYSSGQGLNEQFF. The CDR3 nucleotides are TGTGCCAGCAGTTACTCTTCAGGACAGGGCCTGAATGAGCAGTTCTTC.

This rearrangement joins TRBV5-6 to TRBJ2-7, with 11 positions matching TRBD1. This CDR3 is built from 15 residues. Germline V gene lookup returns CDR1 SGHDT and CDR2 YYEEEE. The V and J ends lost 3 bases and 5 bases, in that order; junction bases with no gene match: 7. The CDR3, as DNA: TGTGCCAGCAGCTGTCCGGGACAGGGGGTCCACGAGCAGTACTTC. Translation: CASSCPGQGVHEQYF.

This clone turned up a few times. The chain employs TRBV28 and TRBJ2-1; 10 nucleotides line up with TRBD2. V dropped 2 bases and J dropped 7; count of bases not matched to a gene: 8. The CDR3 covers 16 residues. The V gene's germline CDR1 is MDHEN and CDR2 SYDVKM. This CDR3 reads CASSLRASGRKNEQFF. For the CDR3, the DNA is TGTGCCAGCAGTTTAAGGGCTAGCGGGAGAAAGAATGAGCAGTTCTTC.

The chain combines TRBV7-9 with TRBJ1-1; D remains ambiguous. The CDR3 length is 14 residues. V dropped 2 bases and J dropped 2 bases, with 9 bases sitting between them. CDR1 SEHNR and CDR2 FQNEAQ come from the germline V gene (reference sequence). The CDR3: CASSLITENTEAFF. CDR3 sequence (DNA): TGTGCCAGCAGCTTAATTACAGAAAACACTGAAGCTTTCTTT.

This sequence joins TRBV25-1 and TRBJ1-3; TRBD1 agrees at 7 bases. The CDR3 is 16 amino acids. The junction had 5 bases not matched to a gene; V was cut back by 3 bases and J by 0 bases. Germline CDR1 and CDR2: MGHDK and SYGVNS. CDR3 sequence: CASSEGQQSSGNTIYF. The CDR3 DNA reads TGTGCCAGCAGTGAGGGACAGCAGAGCTCTGGAAACACCATATATTTT.

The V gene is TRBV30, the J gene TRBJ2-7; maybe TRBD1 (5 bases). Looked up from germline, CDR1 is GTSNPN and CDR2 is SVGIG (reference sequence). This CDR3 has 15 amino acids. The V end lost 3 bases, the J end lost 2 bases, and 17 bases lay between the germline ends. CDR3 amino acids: CAWRYDSHPTYEQYF. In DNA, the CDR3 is TGTGCCTGGAGATACGACAGCCATCCTACCTACGAGCAGTACTTC.

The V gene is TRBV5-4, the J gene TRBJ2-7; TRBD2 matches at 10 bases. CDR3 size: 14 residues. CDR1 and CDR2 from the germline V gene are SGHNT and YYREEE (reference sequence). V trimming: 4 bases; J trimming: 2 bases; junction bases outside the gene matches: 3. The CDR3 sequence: CASSKREGPYEQYF. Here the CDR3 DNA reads TGTGCCAGCAGCAAGCGGGAGGGCCCCTACGAGCAGTACTTC.

The CDR3 DNA reads TGTGCCAGCAGCCATAGGGAGAGATATGGCTACACCTTC. As protein: CASSHRERYGYTF. The chain is built from TRBV14 and TRBJ1-2, with D unresolved. CDR3 length: 13 amino acids. Trimming removed 3 bases at V and 5 bases at J, with 10 bases between. The germline CDR1 and CDR2 sequences are SGHDN and FVKESK.

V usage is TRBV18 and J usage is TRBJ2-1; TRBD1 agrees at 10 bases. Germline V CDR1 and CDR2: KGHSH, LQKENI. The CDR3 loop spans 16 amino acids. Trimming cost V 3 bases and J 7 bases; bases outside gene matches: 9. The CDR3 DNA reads TGTGCCAGCTCACCCGACGGGACAGGGGTTACAAATGAGCAGTTCTTC. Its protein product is CASSPDGTGVTNEQFF.